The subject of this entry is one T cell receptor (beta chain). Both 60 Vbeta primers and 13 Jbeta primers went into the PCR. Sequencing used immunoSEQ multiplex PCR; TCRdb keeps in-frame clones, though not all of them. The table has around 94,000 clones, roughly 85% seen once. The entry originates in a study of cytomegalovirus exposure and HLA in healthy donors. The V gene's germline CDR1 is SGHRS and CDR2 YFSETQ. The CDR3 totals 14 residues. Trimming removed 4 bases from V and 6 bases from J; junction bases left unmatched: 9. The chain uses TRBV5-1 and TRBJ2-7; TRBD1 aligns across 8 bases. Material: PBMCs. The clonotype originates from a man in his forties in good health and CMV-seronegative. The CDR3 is CASSADRAIREQYF. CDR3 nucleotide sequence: TGCGCCAGCAGCGCGGACAGGGCAATCCGCGAGCAGTACTTC.